This TCR beta chain was documented in a study of blood T cells in healthy people across ages. This CDR3 contains 13 residues. The germline V gene encodes CDR1 SGHVS and CDR2 FNYEAQ. V was shortened by 4 bases and J by 3 bases, with 9 bases between the two germline ends. This clonotype has a count of ten or more. What it binds is not known. Study results and caveats: Estimates of diversity drawn from one million T cells were considered underestimates. Older individuals had lower TCR beta diversity per million T cells (the decline was roughly linear).

Primed by a sample-barcoded 5' primer and a J-beta primer mix, a second PCR proceeded for 7 to 11 cycles. The template-switch adaptor, which had 12 random nucleotides, put a tag on each cDNA molecule. TCRdb re-derived calls from the 5' RACE reads in MiXCR, one entry per CDR3 protein. The sample has about 570,000 distinct CDR3 sequences; 27% are singletons. This clonotype was obtained from a woman aged 70 to 79 in good health. This chain links TRBV7-6 with TRBJ2-5, with D unresolved. Material for sequencing was blood. The CDR3 coding sequence is TGTGCCAGCAGCTCTACTATGAAAGAGACCCAGTACTTC. This encodes CASSSTMKETQYF. The full variable domain, with the rest looked up from reference TRBV7-6 and TRBJ2-5, is GAGVSQSPRYKVTKRGQDVALRCDPISGHVSLYWYRQALGQGPEFLTYFNYEAQQDKSGLPNDRFSAERPEGSISTLTIQRTEQRDSAMYRCASSSTMKETQYFGPGTRLLVL.